This T cell receptor beta chain derives from a study of blood T cells in healthy people across ages. V dropped 0 bases and J dropped 5; count of bases not matched to a gene: 10. The CDR3 contains 17 residues. Germline lookup yields CDR1 LGHNT and CDR2 FRNRAP. Notes on the study in general: Versus aged donors, long-lived donors had higher diversity and more naive CD4+ cells.

Turning to this clonotype: What it recognizes is unknown.

Through a sample-barcoded 5' primer and a J-beta primer mix, a second PCR was run for 7 to 11 cycles. TCRdb redid the calling of the 5' RACE reads with MiXCR, one entry per CDR3 protein. The table lists around 1,500,000 distinct CDR3 sequences, 28% of them singletons. This TCR was recovered from a young woman in good health. The chain combines TRBV12-5 with TRBJ2-7, with TRBD2 matching over 10 bases. Sequencing was carried out using blood. CDR3 residues: CASGLVSWGSGGHEQYF. Written as DNA, the CDR3 is TGTGCTAGTGGTTTGGTATCCTGGGGTAGCGGGGGGCACGAGCAGTACTTC.